This TCR beta chain originates from a study of response to subunit inactivated influenza vaccine. Study-wide findings and caveats: The study's authors posited that every seasonal influenza vaccination enlists few new T cells.

TCRdb analysed the RT-PCR reads with MiXCR anew, one entry per CDR3 protein. Of 400,000 to 550,000 distinct CDR3 sequences listed, approximately 24% are singletons. Per the germline V gene, CDR1 is WNHNN and CDR2 is SYGVQD (reference sequence). Trimming took 9 bases from V and 5 from J, leaving 25 bases between them. The CDR3 is 16 amino acids. This clonotype was found a few times. Its antigen is not known. The sequence was obtained from a man aged 50-59 years who received an inactivated influenza vaccine. The sample consisted of CD4+ T cells sorted from PBMCs, taken less than 6 days after vaccination. The rearrangement uses TRBV10-1 and TRBJ1-2, with a tentative D call TRBD1 (5 bases). DNA for the CDR3: TGCGCCAGATACCTCGGCGGAACAGGCGGTTCATATGGCTACACCTTC. Residues: CARYLGGTGGSYGYTF.